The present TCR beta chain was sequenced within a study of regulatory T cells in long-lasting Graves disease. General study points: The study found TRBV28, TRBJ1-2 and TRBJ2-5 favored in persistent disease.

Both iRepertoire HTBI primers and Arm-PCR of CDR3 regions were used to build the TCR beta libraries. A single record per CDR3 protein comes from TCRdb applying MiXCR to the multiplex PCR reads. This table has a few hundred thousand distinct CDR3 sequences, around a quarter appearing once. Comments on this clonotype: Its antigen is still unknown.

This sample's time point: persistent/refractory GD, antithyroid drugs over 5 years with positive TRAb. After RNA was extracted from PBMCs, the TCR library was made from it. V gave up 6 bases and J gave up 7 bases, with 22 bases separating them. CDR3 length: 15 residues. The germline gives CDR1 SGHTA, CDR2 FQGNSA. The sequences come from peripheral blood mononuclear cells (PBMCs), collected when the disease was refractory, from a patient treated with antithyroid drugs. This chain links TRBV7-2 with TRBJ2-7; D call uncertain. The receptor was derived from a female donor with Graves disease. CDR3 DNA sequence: TGTGCCAGCAGTTATACATGGAATCCCTATGGGGAGCAGTACTTC. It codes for CASSYTWNPYGEQYF.